This is a list of T cell receptor beta chains from one sample in a study of cytomegalovirus exposure and HLA in healthy donors. The data were produced by immunoSEQ multiplex PCR, yet TCRdb's version contains in-frame clones alone and is incomplete. The table lists around 84,000 clones, about 80% of them singletons. Sequencing was done on a sample of PBMCs. Receptors originate from a man between 45 and 60 years old in good health and CMV-seronegative. The CDR3 runs from the conserved cysteine through the conserved F or W. D genes are given only for firm matches. Clone size is stated in some rows and not others, as once, few, many or a class when expanded.

clone_size	d_call	v_call	j_call	cdr3_nt	cdr3_aa
NA	NA	TRBV27	TRBJ2-7	TGTGCCAGCCCCCCTTGGCCGTACGAGCAGTACTTC	CASPPWPYEQYF
NA	TRBD2	TRBV18	TRBJ2-7	TGTGCCAGCTCAAGGACTAGCGGGGGGGCGTACGAGCAGTACTTC	CASSRTSGGAYEQYF
NA	TRBD1	TRBV7-2	TRBJ1-4	TGTGCCAGCAGCTTTAGACAGGGCCGAAATGAAAAACTGTTTTTT	CASSFRQGRNEKLFF
NA	NA	TRBV28	TRBJ2-1	TGTGCCAGCAGTTTAACGGGGGCCTACAATGAGCAGTTCTTC	CASSLTGAYNEQFF
NA	TRBD1	TRBV9	TRBJ1-1	TGTGCCAGCAGCGTACTTGGGGACAGGAAGTATGAAGCTTTCTTT	CASSVLGDRKYEAFF
NA	NA	TRBV6-6	TRBJ1-1	TGTGCCAGCAGTAACCCTACAGGGAGCGCTTTCTTT	CASSNPTGSAFF
NA	TRBD2	TRBV6-1	TRBJ2-7	TGTGCCAGCAGTGAAGGGGGGGGGAAGTACTTC	CASSEGGGKYF
NA	NA	TRBV9	TRBJ2-1	TGTGCCAGCAGCGTAGGAGGGGGAATCTACAATGAGCAGTTCTTC	CASSVGGGIYNEQFF
NA	NA	TRBV6-5	TRBJ2-6	TGTGCCAGCCGAGGATTGAACTCTGGGGCCAACGTCCTGACTTTC	CASRGLNSGANVLTF
NA	TRBD2	TRBV10-1	TRBJ2-7	TGCGCCCTGCGGATAGCGGGGGGGATCACCTACGAGCAGTACTTC	CALRIAGGITYEQYF
NA	NA	TRBV5-4	TRBJ1-1	TGTGCCAGCAGCCCTAGGACAGCTATTTCGAACACTGAAGCTTTCTTT	CASSPRTAISNTEAFF
once	TRBD1	TRBV30	TRBJ2-1	TGTGCCTGGAGAAGCAGGGGGCCCTACAATGAGCAGTTCTTC	CAWRSRGPYNEQFF
NA	NA	TRBV5-6	TRBJ2-7	TGTGCCAGCAGCTTGGCGGGGGAGCAGTACTTC	CASSLAGEQYF
NA	TRBD2	TRBV4-1	TRBJ2-1	TGCGCCAGCAGCCCCCGAGGGGTAGCGGGGGGGGGTAATGAGCAGTTCTTC	CASSPRGVAGGGNEQFF
NA	NA	TRBV18	TRBJ1-2	TGTGCCAGCTCACGGGCAGGGGATCAGGGCTACACCTTC	CASSRAGDQGYTF
few	TRBD1	TRBV5-1	TRBJ1-2	TGCGCCAGCAGCTTAGGTCACAGGGGTATGATCGACTATGGCTACACCTTC	CASSLGHRGMIDYGYTF